This T cell receptor beta chain was captured by sequencing in a study of beta chain features in type 1 diabetes. Study context: Age, gender and cell yields were similar between patients and healthy donors.

Averaging approximately 110 mL, one heparinised blood draw came from each individual donor. Every bit of the isolated RNA underwent reverse transcription, so sequencing read expressed TCRB transcripts. Only in-frame clones appear in the TCRdb table, and some are missing; sequencing was by immunoSEQ multiplex PCR. Altogether approximately 250,000 clones are present, approximately 10% being singletons, with the ten largest covering around 0.017%. Germline values: CDR1 SGHRS, CDR2 YFSETQ. The ends lost 5 bases at V and 2 bases at J; junction bases unmatched: 19. The CDR3 sequence is 19 residues long. About this clone: As yet, its antigen is unknown.

Findings of the study overall: Shorter TCRB CDR3s, moderately but significantly so, marked every one of the four CD4+ subsets in Type 1 diabetes patients. More deletions and fewer insertions at VDJ junctions were found in patients with type 1 diabetes.

The sequencing sample was made of naive CD4+ T cells from blood. This chain links TRBV5-1 with TRBJ2-3; TRBD1 aligns across 8 bases. This receptor was taken from a man in his thirties or forties with type 1 diabetes. The DNA of the CDR3 is TGCGCCAGCAGTCGACTTGACAGGGGTTGGGGATCCCACACAGATACGCAGTATTTT. It is translated as CASSRLDRGWGSHTDTQYF.